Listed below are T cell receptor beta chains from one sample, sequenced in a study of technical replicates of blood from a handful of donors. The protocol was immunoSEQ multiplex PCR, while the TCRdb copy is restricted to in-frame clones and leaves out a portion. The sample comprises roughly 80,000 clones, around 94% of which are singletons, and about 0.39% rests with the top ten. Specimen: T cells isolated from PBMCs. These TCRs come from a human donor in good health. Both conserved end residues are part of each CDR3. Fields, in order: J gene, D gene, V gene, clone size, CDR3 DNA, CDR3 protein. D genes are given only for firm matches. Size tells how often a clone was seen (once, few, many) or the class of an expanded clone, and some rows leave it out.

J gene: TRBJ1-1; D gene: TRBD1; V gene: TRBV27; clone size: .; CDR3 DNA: TGTGCCAGCAGTTTATCTCGGAAGGGACAGGGGATGAACACTGAAGCTTTCTTT; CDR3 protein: CASSLSRKGQGMNTEAFF
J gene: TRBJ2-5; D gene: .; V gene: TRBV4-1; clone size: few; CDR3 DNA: TGCGCCAGCAGCTACCGGTCGCAGGGTGAGACCCAGTACTTC; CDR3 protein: CASSYRSQGETQYF
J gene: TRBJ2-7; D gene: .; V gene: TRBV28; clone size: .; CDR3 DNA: TGTGCCAGCAGTTTAACACAGTTCTCCTACGAGCAGTACTTC; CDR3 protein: CASSLTQFSYEQYF
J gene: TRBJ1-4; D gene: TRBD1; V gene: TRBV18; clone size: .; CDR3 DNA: TGTGCCAGCTCAGGCACCGACAGGGGAACTAATGAAAAACTGTTTTTT; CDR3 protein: CASSGTDRGTNEKLFF
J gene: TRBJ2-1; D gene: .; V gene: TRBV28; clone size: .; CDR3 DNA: TGTGCCAGCAGACAGCCTTTCTACAATGAGCAGTTCTTC; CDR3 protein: CASRQPFYNEQFF
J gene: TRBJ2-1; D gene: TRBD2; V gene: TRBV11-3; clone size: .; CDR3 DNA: TGTGCCAGCAGCTTTGGGACTAGTCGGAGCGAGCAGTTCTTC; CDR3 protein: CASSFGTSRSEQFF
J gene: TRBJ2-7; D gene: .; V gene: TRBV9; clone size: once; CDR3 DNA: TGTGCCAGCAGCGTAGACCCGAGCGGGGAGCAGTACTTC; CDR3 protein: CASSVDPSGEQYF
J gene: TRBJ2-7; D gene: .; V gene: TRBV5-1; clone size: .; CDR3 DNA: TGCGCCAGCAGCTTGACAGGGGGGGTGCACGAGCAGTACTTC; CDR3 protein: CASSLTGGVHEQYF
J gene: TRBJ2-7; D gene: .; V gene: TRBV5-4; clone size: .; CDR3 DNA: TGTGCCAGCAGCTACGACAGATCCTACGAGCAGTACTTC; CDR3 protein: CASSYDRSYEQYF
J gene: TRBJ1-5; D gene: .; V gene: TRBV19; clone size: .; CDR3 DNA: TGTGCCAGTAGTATGAATAGGGGACTGATTAGCAATCAGCCCCAGCATTTT; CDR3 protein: CASSMNRGLISNQPQHF
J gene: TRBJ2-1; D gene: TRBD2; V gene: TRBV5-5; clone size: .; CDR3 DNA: TGTGCCAGCAGCTTGGCGGGCGGGAGGGGCAATGAGCAGTTCTTC; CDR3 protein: CASSLAGGRGNEQFF
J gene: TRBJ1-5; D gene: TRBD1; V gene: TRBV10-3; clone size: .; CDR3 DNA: TGTGCCATCAGTCCGGGACAGGGGGTAGGCCAGCCCCAGCATTTT; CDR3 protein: CAISPGQGVGQPQHF
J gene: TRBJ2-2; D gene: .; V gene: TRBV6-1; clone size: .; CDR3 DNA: TGTGCCAGCAGTGGCGGGTTGACGAACACCGGGGAGCTGTTTTTT; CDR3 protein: CASSGGLTNTGELFF
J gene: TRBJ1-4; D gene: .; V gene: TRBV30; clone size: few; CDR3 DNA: TGTGCCTGGAGTTACTCCCCTGAACTGTTTTTT; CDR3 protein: CAWSYSPELFF
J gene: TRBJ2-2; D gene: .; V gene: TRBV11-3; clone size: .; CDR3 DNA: TGTGCCAGCAGCTTAGTTTCGTTAAACACCGGGGAGCTGTTTTTT; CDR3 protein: CASSLVSLNTGELFF
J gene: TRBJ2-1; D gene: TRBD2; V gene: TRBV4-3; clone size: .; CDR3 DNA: TGCGCCAGCAGCCAAGATTTGGGACGGGAGGCTCGGAATGAGCAGTTCTTC; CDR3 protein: CASSQDLGREARNEQFF
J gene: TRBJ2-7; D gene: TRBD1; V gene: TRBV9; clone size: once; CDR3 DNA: TGTGCCAGCAGCGTCGGGACAGAAATCCACGAGCAGTACTTC; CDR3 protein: CASSVGTEIHEQYF
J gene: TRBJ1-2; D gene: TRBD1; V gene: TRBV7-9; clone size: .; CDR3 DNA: TGTGCCAGCAGCCCAGGCCGGACAGGGTCCTATGGCTACACCTTC; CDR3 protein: CASSPGRTGSYGYTF
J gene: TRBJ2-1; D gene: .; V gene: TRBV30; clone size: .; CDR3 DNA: TGTGCCTGGAGTGTAGGGCTAGCTGTCGACAATGAGCAGTTCTTC; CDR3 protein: CAWSVGLAVDNEQFF
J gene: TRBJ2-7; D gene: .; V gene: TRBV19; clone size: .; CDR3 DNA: TGTGCCAGTAGTATTATGAATACAGGAAGCTACGAGCAGTACTTC; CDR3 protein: CASSIMNTGSYEQYF
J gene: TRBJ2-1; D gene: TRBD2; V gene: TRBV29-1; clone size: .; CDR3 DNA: TGCAGCGTTTCGACTAGCGGGAAAGGCCCCTACAATGAGCAGTTCTTC; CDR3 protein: CSVSTSGKGPYNEQFF
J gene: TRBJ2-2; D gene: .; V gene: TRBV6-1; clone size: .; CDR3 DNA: TGTGCCAGCATTCCAGGGGTGGGGACCGGGGAGCTGTTTTTT; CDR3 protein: CASIPGVGTGELFF
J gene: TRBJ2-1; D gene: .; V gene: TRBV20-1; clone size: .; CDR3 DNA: TGCAGTGCTAGAGGGAGAGATGAGCAGTTCTTC; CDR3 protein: CSARGRDEQFF
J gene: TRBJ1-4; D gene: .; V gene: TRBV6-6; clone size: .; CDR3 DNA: TGTGCCAGCAGTTACTCGAGGCCTGGGAGAGATGAAAAACTGTTTTTT; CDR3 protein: CASSYSRPGRDEKLFF
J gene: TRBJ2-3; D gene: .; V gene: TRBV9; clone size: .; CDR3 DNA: TGTGCCAGCAGCGTAGTCGTCAGGGAAGGAGATACGCAGTATTTT; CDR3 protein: CASSVVVREGDTQYF
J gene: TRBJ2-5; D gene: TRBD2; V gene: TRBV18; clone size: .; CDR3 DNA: TGTGCCAGCTCACCTTATAGCGGGAAGGAGACCCAGTACTTC; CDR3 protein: CASSPYSGKETQYF
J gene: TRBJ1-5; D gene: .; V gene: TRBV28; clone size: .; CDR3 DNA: TGTGCCAGCAGTAACGGGGGGAGGGGTCGGAGCAATCAGCCCCAGCATTTT; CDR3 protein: CASSNGGRGRSNQPQHF
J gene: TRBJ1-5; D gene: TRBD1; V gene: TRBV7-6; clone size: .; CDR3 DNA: TGTGCCAGCAGCTTAGCGGCAGGGGGAAGCAATCAGCCCCAGCATTTT; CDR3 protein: CASSLAAGGSNQPQHF
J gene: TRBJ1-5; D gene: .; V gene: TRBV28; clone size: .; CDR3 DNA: TGTGCCAGCAGTCCCGTCGATCAGCCCCAGCATTTT; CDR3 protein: CASSPVDQPQHF
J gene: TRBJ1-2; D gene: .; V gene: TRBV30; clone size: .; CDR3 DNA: TGTGCCTGGGCGACAGTACCCAACTATGGCTACACCTTC; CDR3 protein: CAWATVPNYGYTF
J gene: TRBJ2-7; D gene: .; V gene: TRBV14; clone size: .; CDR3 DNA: TGTGCCAGCAGCCAAGCAGACGAGACAGGAGGCTACGAGCAGTACTTC; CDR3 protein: CASSQADETGGYEQYF
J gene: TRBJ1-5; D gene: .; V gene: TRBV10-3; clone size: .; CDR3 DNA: TGTGCCATCAGTGAGTCGCCACAGATAGATCCCCAGCATTTT; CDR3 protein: CAISESPQIDPQHF
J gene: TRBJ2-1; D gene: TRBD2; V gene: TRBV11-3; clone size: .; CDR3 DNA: TGTGCCAGCAGCTTAGTAGCGGGAGGGCCCTTGTACAATGAGCAGTTCTTC; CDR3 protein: CASSLVAGGPLYNEQFF
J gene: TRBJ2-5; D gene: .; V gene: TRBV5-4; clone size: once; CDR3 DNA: TGTGCCAGCAGCCTCGGGGTTTCCTTGCAGGAGACCCAGTACTTC; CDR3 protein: CASSLGVSLQETQYF
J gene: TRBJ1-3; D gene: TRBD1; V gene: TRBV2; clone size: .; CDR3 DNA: TGTGCCAGCAGTGAATCAGGGGGATCTGGAAACACCATATATTTT; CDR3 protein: CASSESGGSGNTIYF
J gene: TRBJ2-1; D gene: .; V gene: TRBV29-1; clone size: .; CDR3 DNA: TGCAGCGTTGAGCGTTGGGGCAGTAGTTTCTACAATGAGCAGTTCTTC; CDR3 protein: CSVERWGSSFYNEQFF
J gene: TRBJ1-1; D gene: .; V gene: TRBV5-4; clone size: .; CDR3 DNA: TGTGCCAGCAGCCCCACAGGTCAGGGTGCTGAAGCTTTCTTT; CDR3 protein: CASSPTGQGAEAFF
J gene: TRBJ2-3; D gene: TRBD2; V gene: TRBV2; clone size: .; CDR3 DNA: TGTGCCAGCAGTGAAGGGACTAGCGGGAGTAATACGCAGTATTTT; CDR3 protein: CASSEGTSGSNTQYF
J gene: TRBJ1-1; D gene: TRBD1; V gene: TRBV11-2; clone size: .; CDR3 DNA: TGTGCCAGCAGCTGGGACAGGGGCCACACTGAAGCTTTCTTT; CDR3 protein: CASSWDRGHTEAFF
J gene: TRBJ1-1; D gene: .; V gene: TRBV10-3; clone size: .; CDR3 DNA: TGTGCCATCAGTGAGGGCTTCTTTGGAGGGGAAGAAGCTTTCTTT; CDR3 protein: CAISEGFFGGEEAFF
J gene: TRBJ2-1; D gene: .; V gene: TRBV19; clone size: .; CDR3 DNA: TGTGCCAGTAGTATATCGGCCCAGCGCGAATTGATCAATGAGCAGTTCTTC; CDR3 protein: CASSISAQRELINEQFF
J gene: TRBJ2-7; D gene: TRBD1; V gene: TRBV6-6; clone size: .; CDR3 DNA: TGTGCCAGCAGTGACAGGGATTACGAGCAGTACTTC; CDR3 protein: CASSDRDYEQYF
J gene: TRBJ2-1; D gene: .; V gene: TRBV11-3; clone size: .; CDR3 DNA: TGTGCCAGCAGCTTAGATCGCAATGAGCAGTTCTTC; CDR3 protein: CASSLDRNEQFF
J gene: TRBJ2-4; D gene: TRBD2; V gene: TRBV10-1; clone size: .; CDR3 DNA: TGCGCCAGCAGTGAGAGCGGGAGTCACATTCAGTACTTC; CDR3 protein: CASSESGSHIQYF